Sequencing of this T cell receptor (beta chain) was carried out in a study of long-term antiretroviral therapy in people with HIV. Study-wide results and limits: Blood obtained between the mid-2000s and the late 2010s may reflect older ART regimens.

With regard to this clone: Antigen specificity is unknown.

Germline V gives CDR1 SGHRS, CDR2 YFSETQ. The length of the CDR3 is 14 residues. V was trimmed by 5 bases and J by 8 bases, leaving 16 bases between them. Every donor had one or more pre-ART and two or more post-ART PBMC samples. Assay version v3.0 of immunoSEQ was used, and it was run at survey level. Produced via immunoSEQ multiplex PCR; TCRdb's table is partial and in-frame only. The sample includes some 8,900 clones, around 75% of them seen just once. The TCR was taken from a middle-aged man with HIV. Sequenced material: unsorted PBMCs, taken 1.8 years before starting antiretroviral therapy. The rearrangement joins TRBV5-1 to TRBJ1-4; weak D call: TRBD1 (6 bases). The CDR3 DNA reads TGCGCCAGCAGTTCCGGGACAACTTGGGAAAAACTGTTTTTT. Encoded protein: CASSSGTTWEKLFF.